The 25 T cell receptor beta chains below all came from one sample that was sequenced in a study of T cell repertoires in cytomegalovirus infection. TCRdb re-called the reads through MiXCR, storing one row per CDR3 protein. The sample has hundreds of thousands of distinct CDR3 sequences; roughly a quarter are singletons. The specimen sequenced was CD8+ T cells from PBMCs. These receptors were collected from a human donor in good health (CMV status not recorded). Some clones in this sample may be carry-over from other donors' samples.

A few counts support this clonotype. The chain combines TRBV7-6 with TRBJ2-3; 7 nucleotides align to TRBD1. This CDR3 region has 15 residues. The V gene's germline CDR1 is SGHVS and CDR2 FNYEAQ. With 5 bases clipped from V and 0 bases from J, the junction kept 5 bases outside the gene matches. CDR3 region: CASSRDSQSTDTQYF. The CDR3 bases are TGTGCCAGCAGCCGGGACAGCCAAAGCACAGATACGCAGTATTTT. Based on the CDR3 plus reference TRBV7-6 and TRBJ2-3, the full variable domain is GAGVSQSPRYKVTKRGQDVALRCDPISGHVSLYWYRQALGQGPEFLTYFNYEAQQDKSGLPNDRFSAERPEGSISTLTIQRTEQRDSAMYRCASSRDSQSTDTQYFGPGTRLTVL.

The chain recombines TRBV10-3 with TRBJ2-4; the match to TRBD2 covers 9 bases. J was trimmed by 7 bases and V by 10 bases; bases with no gene match: 5. Germline values: CDR1 ENHRY, CDR2 SYGVKD. This CDR3 has 12 amino acids. The CDR3 region has the DNA TGTGCCACCCAGCGGGGGGATAACATTCAGTACTTC. Its translation: CATQRGDNIQYF.

The chain links TRBV7-9 to TRBJ1-4, with TRBD1 identical over 7 bases. There are 16 residues in the CDR3. Trimming at V came to 5 bases and at J to 8 bases, leaving 14 bases not matched to a gene. The germline CDR1 and CDR2 sequences are SEHNR and FQNEAQ (reference sequence). The chain's CDR3 is CASSPSSGTETEKLFF. CDR3 coding DNA: TGTGCCAGCAGCCCCTCCTCCGGGACAGAAACCGAAAAACTGTTTTTT.

This clonotype was seen more than once but under ten times. This chain uses TRBV20-1 with TRBJ1-1, with 8 bases that match TRBD1. The germline CDR1 and CDR2 sequences are DFQATT and SNEGSKA (reference sequence). The ends lost 3 bases at V and 7 bases at J; junction bases unmatched: 4. The CDR3 totals 12 residues. The CDR3 region is CSARTGDLEAFF. DNA of the CDR3: TGCAGTGCTAGGACAGGGGACCTTGAAGCTTTCTTT.

In its sample, this clonotype was seen a few times. The J gene is TRBJ2-7, the V gene TRBV6-2 or TRBV6-3; D unresolved. CDR3 length: 12 amino acids. Trimming pared 8 bases from V and 6 bases from J, leaving 14 bases between. CDR1 MNHEY and CDR2 SVGEGT come from the germline V gene. The CDR3 protein is CASRSAASEQYV. Here the CDR3 DNA reads TGTGCCAGCCGCTCGGCAGCCAGCGAGCAGTACGTC.

The chain uses TRBV6-4 and TRBJ1-1, with TRBD1 identical over 8 bases. This CDR3 is built from 13 residues. J gave up 6 bases and V 6 bases, and 6 bases lay outside the gene matches. Germline assignment: CDR1 MRHNA and CDR2 SNTAGT. CDR3 protein: CASRRQGTAEAFF. The CDR3 DNA is TGTGCCAGCAGGAGACAGGGGACGGCTGAAGCTTTCTTT.

The sample holds many counts of this clonotype. This sequence joins TRBV7-9 and TRBJ2-5; either TRBD1 or TRBD2 may fit D (5 bases each). This CDR3 has 16 amino acids. V dropped 5 bases and J dropped 1 base, with 17 bases sitting between them. CDR1 is SEHNR, CDR2 FQNEAQ, per germline (reference sequence). In DNA, the CDR3 is TGTGCCAGCAGCCCGAGGGGCCGGGCGCCCCAAGAGACCCAGTACTTC. Protein product: CASSPRGRAPQETQYF.

V gene TRBV9 combines with J gene TRBJ2-1; D is unresolved. The V end lost 1 base, the J end lost 1 base, and 12 bases lay between the germline ends. The germline V gene has CDR1 SGDLS and CDR2 YYNGEE. CDR3 length equals 16 residues. CDR3 sequence: CASSVYGKSSYNEQFF. CDR3 nucleotide sequence: TGTGCCAGCAGCGTATATGGGAAAAGTTCCTACAATGAGCAGTTCTTC.

This clonotype was seen ten or more times. This chain uses TRBV12-3 or TRBV12-4 with TRBJ1-5, with a tentative D call TRBD1 (5 bases). Between the trimmed V and J ends, which lost 1 base and 7 bases, there was a span of 8 bases. This CDR3 spans 13 amino acids. The CDR3 loop reads CASSLEGWQPQHF. The CDR3 DNA reads as TGTGCCAGCAGTTTAGAGGGGTGGCAGCCCCAGCATTTT.

This clonotype was counted at least ten times. DNA of the CDR3: TGTGCCAGCAGTGCTTTTCTAGCGGGCGTCCAAGAGACCCAGTACTTC. Amino acid sequence: CASSAFLAGVQETQYF. The rearrangement joins TRBV12-3 or TRBV12-4 to TRBJ2-5, with 8 bases that match TRBD2. The junction had 9 bases not matched to a gene; V was cut back by 5 bases and J by 1 base. The CDR3 is made up of 16 amino acids.

This clonotype was seen repeatedly, ten times or more. The chain recombines TRBV12-3 or TRBV12-4 with TRBJ2-1; D gene uncertain. Trimming took off 7 bases at V and 2 bases at J, with 12 bases between the two ends. This CDR3 has 14 amino acids. The CDR3 DNA is TGTGCCAGCAAAGACCGTTCCCCCTACAATGAGCAGTTCTTC. Translating gives CASKDRSPYNEQFF.

This clonotype was detected only a few times. The chain combines TRBV12-3 or TRBV12-4 with TRBJ2-3; no reliable D call. V dropped 1 base and J dropped 11 bases, with 10 bases sitting between them. This CDR3 is built from 12 residues. The CDR3 region is CASSLEAFEQYF. The CDR3, as DNA: TGTGCCAGCAGTTTAGAAGCTTTCGAGCAGTATTTT.

This chain joins TRBV15 and TRBJ2-7; maybe TRBD1 (7 bases). CDR3 size: 14 residues. The germline gives CDR1 LNHNV, CDR2 YYDKDF (reference sequence). Trimming pared 5 bases from V and 3 bases from J, leaving 14 bases between. CDR3 sequence: CATSPFRGDYEQYF. As DNA, the CDR3 is TGTGCCACCAGCCCCTTCAGGGGGGACTACGAGCAGTACTTC.

The CDR3 bases are TGCAGTGTCCCGGGACAGGGGCTGAACACTGAAGCTTTCTTT. It is translated as CSVPGQGLNTEAFF. This sequence joins TRBV20-1 and TRBJ1-1; 10 nucleotides align to TRBD1. Germline V gives CDR1 DFQATT, CDR2 SNEGSKA (reference sequence). The trim removed 7 bases at V and 0 bases at J, leaving 5 bases unmatched. The CDR3 is 14 amino acids.

Only a few counts were recorded for this clonotype. The rearrangement uses TRBV6-2 or TRBV6-3 and TRBJ2-1; D is undetermined. V lost 1 base and J 6 bases, leaving 13 bases between the germline ends. The CDR3 runs to 15 residues. Germline CDR1 is MNHEY and CDR2 is SVGEGT. CDR3 loop: CASSYFPAFPNEQFF. The CDR3 nucleotides read TGTGCCAGCAGTTACTTTCCCGCATTTCCCAATGAGCAGTTCTTC.

The chain uses TRBV5-1 and TRBJ2-7; 11 bases agree with TRBD2. Germline values: CDR1 SGHRS, CDR2 YFSETQ. The CDR3 consists of 14 residues. The trim removed 8 bases at V and 4 bases at J, leaving 8 bases unmatched. CDR3 coding DNA: TGCGCCAGTCCCAGGACTAGCGGGTTTTACGAGCAGTACTTC. Its protein product is CASPRTSGFYEQYF.

This clonotype was counted only a few times. The rearrangement links TRBV29-1 to TRBJ1-3, with D unresolved. Trimming pared 4 bases from V and 0 bases from J, leaving 13 bases between. The CDR3 extends over 15 amino acids. The germline V gene encodes CDR1 SQVTM and CDR2 ANQGSEA. CDR3 nucleotides: TGCAGCGTTGTTCGGGGATCAAGCTCTGGAAACACCATATATTTT. It is translated as CSVVRGSSSGNTIYF.

This clonotype was counted at least ten times. V is TRBV7-8 and J is TRBJ2-7, with TRBD2 matching over 8 bases. Looked up from germline, CDR1 is SGHVS and CDR2 is FQNEAQ. The V segment lost 5 bases and the J segment 4 bases; nucleotides outside the gene matches: 13. The CDR3 consists of 16 residues. The CDR3 DNA reads as TGTGCCAGCAGCCTCCGGGGGGGTTTACTACTATACGAGCAGTACGTC. It specifies CASSLRGGLLLYEQYV.

This clonotype was picked up a small number of times. V usage is TRBV23-1 and J usage is TRBJ2-5; 9 bases line up with TRBD1. TRBV23-1 counts as an open reading frame of uncertain function. This CDR3 spans 16 amino acids. J lost 2 bases, V lost 4 bases, and 8 bases had no gene match. The CDR3 loop reads CASSPPRDRVQETQYF. Written as DNA, the CDR3 is TGCGCCAGCAGTCCTCCCCGGGACAGGGTTCAAGAGACCCAGTACTTC.

The table lists this clonotype with many counts. Compared with germline, one end of the junction differs, possibly owing to a read error. The V call is TRBV6-6, the J call TRBJ1-5, with 8 nucleotides matching TRBD1. This CDR3 is built from 15 residues. Germline V gene lookup returns CDR1 MNHNY and CDR2 SVGAGI (reference sequence). The CDR3 sequence is CASSDSDRVNQPQHF. CDR3 nucleotides: TGTGCCAGCAGTGACTCGGACAGGGTGAATCAGCCCCAGCATTTT.

The V and J genes are TRBV20-1 and TRBJ1-1; D call uncertain. Germline V gene data show CDR1 as DFQATT and CDR2 as SNEGSKA (reference sequence). V dropped 0 bases and J dropped 5 bases, with 22 bases sitting between them. The CDR3 totals 17 residues. For the CDR3, the DNA is TGCAGTGCTAGAGATCTATCCAGTAAGGGCCTTAATACTGAAGCTTTCTTT. Translated: CSARDLSSKGLNTEAFF.

This clonotype was detected only a few times. The V gene is TRBV20-1, the J gene TRBJ1-2; 7 positions match TRBD1. Germline V lookup: CDR1 DFQATT, CDR2 SNEGSKA (reference sequence). The CDR3 has 12 amino acids. V was clipped by 4 bases and J by 5 bases; unmatched bases: 4. CDR3 region: CSAITGEYGYTF. DNA for the CDR3: TGCAGTGCTATCACAGGGGAATATGGCTACACCTTC.

The sample holds a few counts of this clonotype. V is TRBV5-5 and J is TRBJ2-2; tentatively, D is TRBD1 or TRBD2 (5 bases each). The CDR3 loop spans 16 amino acids. The ends were cut back, 0 bases at V and 3 bases at J, with 12 bases in the middle. The V gene's germline CDR1 is SGHKS and CDR2 YYEKEE (reference sequence). CDR3 protein: CASSLGGVGHTGELFF. The CDR3 DNA follows: TGTGCCAGCAGCTTGGGAGGGGTCGGACACACCGGGGAGCTGTTTTTT.

This clonotype has at least ten counts. The CDR3, as DNA: TGTGCCAGCAGCTCCTCCTTATACAATGAGCAGTTCTTC. This encodes CASSSSLYNEQFF. This chain connects TRBV7-6 to TRBJ2-1; D uncertain. Germline values: CDR1 SGHVS, CDR2 FNYEAQ. The V end was cut by 4 bases, the J end by 4 bases, with 8 bases between. There are 13 residues in the CDR3. Full variable domain (remainder filled in from reference TRBV7-6 and TRBJ2-1): GAGVSQSPRYKVTKRGQDVALRCDPISGHVSLYWYRQALGQGPEFLTYFNYEAQQDKSGLPNDRFSAERPEGSISTLTIQRTEQRDSAMYRCASSSSLYNEQFFGPGTRLTVL.

The chain carries TRBV29-1 and TRBJ2-7; D possibly corresponds to TRBD1 (6 bases). CDR3 size: 15 residues. V was shortened by 1 base and J by 2 bases, with 15 bases between the two germline ends. Germline loops: CDR1 SQVTM, CDR2 ANQGSEA. The DNA for the CDR3 is TGCAGCGTTGAAGGGCTCAGGACAGATGCCTACGAGCAGTACTTC. It specifies CSVEGLRTDAYEQYF.